A few counts support the clone carrying this TCR beta chain. The antigen is unknown. These data come from a study of chemoradiotherapy in HPV16-positive cancers. About the research overall: Two HPV16-positive patients' cells yielded candidate HPV-specific clones and common motifs. General observations from the study: Functional assays defining HPV-specific T cells used only a couple of HPV16-positive patients. For HPV16-positive patients, expanding HPV-responsive T cells associated with longer recurrence-free survival. Non-HPV-specific T cells did not expand in tumors during treatment, whereas candidate HPV-specific clones and E7-related motifs did.

The table came from immunoSEQ multiplex PCR; TCRdb's copy has only in-frame clones and leaves some out. The data show some 70,000 clones, with around nine tenths seen just once and under 4.5% held by the top ten. V dropped 5 bases and J dropped 0 bases, with 14 bases sitting between them. The CDR3 loop spans 16 amino acids. Germline V gene data show CDR1 as ENHRY and CDR2 as SYGVKD. The chain recombines TRBV10-3 with TRBJ1-3; a possible D gene is TRBD1 (6 bases). The clonotype comes from a human donor with HPV-associated anogenital cancer. The sequencing used blood, collected from a patient who underwent chemoradiotherapy. The CDR3 region has the DNA TGTGCCATCAGTCCTGTAAGGGGGGCCTCTGGAAACACCATATATTTT. Its protein is CAISPVRGASGNTIYF.